This is a list of T cell receptor beta chains from one sample in a study of control samples from healthy donors and cancer patients. Here immunoSEQ multiplex PCR was the method, and the copy in TCRdb shows in-frame clones only, minus some. This sample has 89,000 or so clones; around 87% occur once, and the top ten carry over 15%. The sample consisted of blood. These receptors came from a man aged 50 or older in good health. The CDR3 runs from the conserved cysteine through the conserved F or W. Fields, in order: clone size, V gene, J gene, D gene, CDR3 protein, CDR3 DNA. A D gene is named only where the DNA matches it firmly. The size entry is marked missing in some rows and otherwise reads once, few, many or a size class.

clone size: -; V gene: TRBV10-3; J gene: TRBJ1-2; D gene: TRBD1; CDR3 protein: CAISHRTSGGDDYGYTF; CDR3 DNA: TGTGCCATCAGCCATAGAACCTCAGGGGGCGACGACTATGGCTACACCTTC
clone size: -; V gene: TRBV7-2; J gene: TRBJ1-1; D gene: -; CDR3 protein: CASSTTGSTEAFF; CDR3 DNA: TGTGCCAGCAGCACCACAGGGAGCACTGAAGCTTTCTTT
clone size: -; V gene: TRBV6-2/TRBV6-3; J gene: TRBJ1-1; D gene: -; CDR3 protein: CASSLQGFGMAFF; CDR3 DNA: TGTGCCAGCAGTTTGCAGGGGTTCGGTATGGCTTTCTTT
clone size: once; V gene: TRBV9; J gene: TRBJ1-1; D gene: TRBD1; CDR3 protein: CASSAGTGGEPNTEAFF; CDR3 DNA: TGTGCCAGCAGCGCGGGGACAGGGGGGGAACCGAACACTGAAGCTTTCTTT
clone size: -; V gene: TRBV4-1; J gene: TRBJ1-4; D gene: TRBD1; CDR3 protein: CASSANRGMGEKLFF; CDR3 DNA: TGCGCCAGCAGCGCCAACAGGGGTATGGGGGAAAAACTGTTTTTT
clone size: few; V gene: TRBV5-4; J gene: TRBJ2-1; D gene: TRBD2; CDR3 protein: CASSLGSGSVFDEQFF; CDR3 DNA: TGTGCCAGCAGCTTGGGTAGCGGGAGTGTCTTCGATGAGCAGTTCTTC
clone size: -; V gene: TRBV18; J gene: TRBJ1-1; D gene: -; CDR3 protein: CASSPGRDTEAFF; CDR3 DNA: TGTGCCAGCTCACCAGGGCGGGACACTGAAGCTTTCTTT
clone size: -; V gene: TRBV6-6; J gene: TRBJ2-1; D gene: TRBD2; CDR3 protein: CASSYAGAAEQFF; CDR3 DNA: TGTGCCAGCAGTTACGCGGGAGCGGCTGAGCAGTTCTTC
clone size: -; V gene: TRBV11-3; J gene: TRBJ2-5; D gene: TRBD2; CDR3 protein: CASSPSPRLAGGVGETQYF; CDR3 DNA: TGTGCCAGCAGCCCTAGCCCCCGACTAGCGGGAGGGGTAGGGGAGACCCAGTACTTC
clone size: -; V gene: TRBV5-6; J gene: TRBJ2-7; D gene: TRBD2; CDR3 protein: CASSTTTSGTYEQYF; CDR3 DNA: TGTGCCAGCAGCACAACGACTAGCGGGACCTACGAGCAGTACTTC
clone size: -; V gene: TRBV2; J gene: TRBJ2-2; D gene: -; CDR3 protein: CASSGRAGAGELFF; CDR3 DNA: TGTGCCAGCAGTGGCAGGGCTGGGGCCGGGGAGCTGTTTTTT
clone size: -; V gene: TRBV6-2/TRBV6-3; J gene: TRBJ2-5; D gene: -; CDR3 protein: CASSPSTEETQYF; CDR3 DNA: TGTGCCAGCAGTCCCTCGACGGAAGAGACCCAGTACTTC
clone size: few; V gene: TRBV6-2/TRBV6-3; J gene: TRBJ2-4; D gene: -; CDR3 protein: CASSSFLEDKNIQYF; CDR3 DNA: TGTGCCAGCAGTTCGTTCCTGGAGGACAAAAACATTCAGTACTTC
clone size: -; V gene: TRBV4-1; J gene: TRBJ1-6; D gene: -; CDR3 protein: CASSQDFSDTPLHF; CDR3 DNA: TGCGCCAGCAGCCAAGATTTCAGTGATACACCCCTCCACTTT